This entry lists 6 T cell receptor beta chains sequenced from one sample in a study of cytomegalovirus exposure and HLA in healthy donors. Sequenced by immunoSEQ multiplex PCR; TCRdb stores in-frame clones only, minus some. This sample has around 70,000 clones, with 94% found just once. The source material was PBMCs. These receptors originate from a young man in good health and CMV-seropositive.

This clone has a handful of counts. Distinct nucleotide sequences in the sample also encode this CDR3. The chain joins TRBV6-1 to TRBJ2-1; TRBD2 matches at 10 bases. The germline gives CDR1 MNHNS, CDR2 SASEGT. V lost 4 bases and J lost 0; bases outside the gene matches: 0. CDR3 length equals 15 residues. The CDR3 coding sequence is TGTGCCAGCAGTGGGACTAGCGGCTCCTACAATGAGCAGTTCTTC. Encoded protein: CASSGTSGSYNEQFF.

The V call is TRBV7-9, the J call TRBJ1-4; D perhaps matches TRBD1 (5 bases). Trimming removed 1 base at V and 3 bases at J, with 6 bases between. There are 14 residues in the CDR3. CDR1 is SEHNR and CDR2 is FQNEAQ in the germline V gene (reference sequence). CDR3 nucleotide sequence: TGTGCCAGCAGCTTAGGACAGTCTAATGAAAAACTGTTTTTT. Translated, it gives CASSLGQSNEKLFF.

The chain has TRBV23-1 and TRBJ2-5; D perhaps matches TRBD1 (6 bases). TRBV23-1 is an ORF; its function is uncertain. The CDR3 runs to 14 residues. V lost 6 bases to trimming and J lost 1 base, with 12 bases between them. This CDR3 is CASRQGKRQETQYF. The DNA of the CDR3 is TGCGCCAGCAGGCAGGGGAAGCGCCAAGAGACCCAGTACTTC.

The table lists this clone with a count of one. This chain links TRBV28 with TRBJ2-2; D may be TRBD1 (6 bases). V dropped 5 bases and J dropped 1 base, with 14 bases sitting between them. This CDR3 has 16 amino acids. The germline V gene encodes CDR1 MDHEN and CDR2 SYDVKM. The CDR3 reads CASSPQGLENTGELFF. The CDR3 nucleotides read TGTGCCAGCAGTCCACAGGGTCTCGAGAACACCGGGGAGCTGTTTTTT.

J is TRBJ2-3 and V is TRBV29-1, with 7 bases identical to TRBD2. The CDR3 length is 16 residues. Germline CDR1 reads SQVTM; CDR2 reads ANQGSEA. J was trimmed by 6 bases and V by 7 bases; bases with no gene match: 19. The CDR3: CSALGWAGDFGDTQYF. DNA of the CDR3: TGCAGCGCCCTCGGTTGGGCGGGAGACTTTGGGGATACGCAGTATTTT.

The chain recombines TRBV2 with TRBJ1-2; TRBD1 agrees at 7 bases. Germline assignment: CDR1 SNHLY and CDR2 FYNNEI. After removal of 0 bases from V and 5 bases from J, the junction contained 3 bases not matched to a gene. This CDR3 has 14 amino acids. In DNA, the CDR3 is TGTGCCAGCAGTGAAGCCGGGACAGCTTATGGCTACACCTTC. Its translation: CASSEAGTAYGYTF. Looking up the rest from reference TRBV2 and TRBJ1-2 gives the full variable domain: EPEVTQTPSHQVTQMGQEVILRCVPISNHLYFYWYRQILGQKVEFLVSFYNNEISEKSEIFDDQFSVERPDGSNFTLKIRSTKLEDSAMYFCASSEAGTAYGYTFGSGTRLTVV.